The entry below gives a single T cell receptor (beta chain) sequence along with its context. As yet, its antigen is unknown. With random hexamers, reverse transcription was performed on about 0.45 to 1 ug of RNA. By means of immunoSEQ multiplex PCR, TCR beta CDR3 spanning 54 Vbeta and 13 Jbeta underwent amplification. One entry per CDR3 protein, called by TCRdb with MiXCR from the immunoSEQ multiplex PCR reads. The profile shows about 190,000 distinct CDR3 sequences, more than 85% of them singletons. Per the germline V gene, CDR1 is MNHNS and CDR2 is SASEGT. This CDR3 contains 17 residues. Trimming at V came to 6 bases and at J to 1 base, leaving 12 bases not matched to a gene. This sample is drawn from a study of CD8 T cells in Susac syndrome. The overall study: Treatment status at blood draw for the Susac syndrome patients was therapy-naive, corticosteroids, or intravenous immunoglobulin alone. Study-wide points: By the study's own acknowledgment, its TCR sequencing and HLA analysis included relatively few individuals.

The sequenced sample was CD8+ T cells from PBMCs. The TCR comes from a human donor with Susac syndrome. J is TRBJ1-3 and V is TRBV6-1, with 7 bases matching TRBD1. The DNA of the CDR3 is TGTGCCAGCAGCCTTTTGAAACCGGGACAGTCTGGAAACACCATATATTTT. Its protein is CASSLLKPGQSGNTIYF.